The 6 T cell receptor beta chains in this list originate from one sample, sequenced in a study of T cell clonotyping in hematopoietic cell transplantation. Profiled with immunoSEQ multiplex PCR; TCRdb holds only in-frame clones, not every one. The sample carries 10,000 or so clones, roughly 89% recorded once. What was sequenced was peripheral blood mononuclear cells. Source of these receptors: a human donor who either received an allogeneic hematopoietic cell transplant for a myeloid malignancy or was a related donor (not recorded which). Some clones in this sample may be carry-over from other donors' samples.

The chain couples TRBV2 to TRBJ2-7; TRBD2 matches 8 bases. The V gene end was trimmed by 6 bases and the J gene end by 3 bases; junction bases not matched to a gene: 10. The germline gives CDR1 SNHLY, CDR2 FYNNEI. CDR3 length equals 15 residues. The CDR3 protein is CASRTPGAGDYEQYF. In DNA, the CDR3 is TGTGCCAGCAGAACCCCAGGAGCGGGAGACTACGAGCAGTACTTC. The complete variable domain, with remaining parts taken from reference TRBV2 and TRBJ2-7, reads EPEVTQTPSHQVTQMGQEVILRCVPISNHLYFYWYRQILGQKVEFLVSFYNNEISEKSEIFDDQFSVERPDGSNFTLKIRSTKLEDSAMYFCASRTPGAGDYEQYFGPGTRLTVT.

The chain couples TRBV11-1 to TRBJ1-1; D unclear. V was clipped by 5 bases and J by 5 bases, with 12 bases between them. CDR1 is SGHAT, CDR2 FQDESV, per germline (reference sequence). The CDR3 consists of 13 residues. The CDR3: CASSPRASTEAFF. CDR3 coding DNA: TGTGCCAGCAGCCCCCGCGCGAGTACTGAAGCTTTCTTT. The full variable domain, rest sourced from reference TRBV11-1 and TRBJ1-1, is EAEVAQSPRYKITEKSQAVAFWCDPISGHATLYWYRQILGQGPELLVQFQDESVVDDSQLPKDRFSAERLKGVDSTLKIQPAELGDSAMYLCASSPRASTEAFFGQGTRLTVV.

This chain uses TRBV2 with TRBJ2-7; 9 bases align to TRBD1. Trimming took 6 bases from V and 3 from J; bases not matched to a gene: 6. CDR1 SNHLY and CDR2 FYNNEI come from the germline V gene. This CDR3 has 14 amino acids. The CDR3 DNA follows: TGTGCCAGCAGGGCCGGGACAGGGTTCTACGAGCAGTACTTC. This gives the protein CASRAGTGFYEQYF.

This rearrangement joins TRBV7-9 to TRBJ1-3; D possibly corresponds to TRBD1 (6 bases). This CDR3 has 15 residues. V dropped 5 bases and J dropped 2 bases, with 13 bases sitting between them. The germline V gene has CDR1 SEHNR and CDR2 FQNEAQ (reference sequence). The CDR3 DNA reads as TGTGCCAGCAGCCCTAGGGGGGGCCCTGGAAACACCATATATTTT. Its translation: CASSPRGGPGNTIYF.

The chain has TRBV9 and TRBJ2-1; the match to TRBD2 covers 10 bases. J lost 7 bases, V lost 3 bases, and 10 bases had no gene match. CDR3 length: 16 amino acids. CDR1 and CDR2 from the germline V gene are SGDLS and YYNGEE. The CDR3 DNA follows: TGTGCCAGCAGCGCGGGCCCTAGCGGGGGTATTAATGAGCAGTTCTTC. This sequence encodes CASSAGPSGGINEQFF.

As regards this clone: Likely a read error: the CDR3 ends without its conserved phenylalanine or tryptophan. The limits of the CDR3 on the DNA are not certain, so only TCRdb's listed CDR3 is given. This rearrangement joins TRBV7-9 to TRBJ1-2. CDR1 is SEHNR, CDR2 FQNEAQ, per germline (reference sequence). The CDR3 is 9 residues long, ends included. The CDR3 sequence: CASSLGPVR.